The 10 T cell receptor beta chains given below trace back to one sample, sequenced in a study of control samples from healthy donors and cancer patients. The protocol was immunoSEQ multiplex PCR, while the TCRdb copy is restricted to in-frame clones and leaves out a portion. The sample has about 69,000 clones, about 80% seen once. The sequencing input was PBMCs. All receptors derive from a woman between 50 and 59 years old with lung cancer.

The V and J genes are TRBV4-3 and TRBJ1-2; D gene uncertain. The germline gives CDR1 LGHNA, CDR2 YSLEER. This CDR3 contains 18 residues. Trimming stripped 0 bases from V and 1 base from J, with 18 bases between. DNA for the CDR3: TGCGCCAGCAGCCAAGATATTGGAACAGCGGCCGTTAACTATGGCTACACCTTC. Amino acids: CASSQDIGTAAVNYGYTF.

This chain links TRBV27 with TRBJ1-2; 7 nucleotides align to TRBD1. The CDR3 is made up of 16 amino acids. Germline CDR1 is MNHEY and CDR2 is SMNVEV (reference sequence). Trimming cost V 2 bases and J 0 bases; bases outside gene matches: 6. The CDR3 protein is CASSLIGDRSNYGYTF. CDR3 DNA sequence: TGTGCCAGCAGTTTAATTGGGGACAGATCTAACTATGGCTACACCTTC.

The sample holds a few counts of this clone. V and J are TRBV19 and TRBJ1-6; the match to TRBD1 covers 8 bases. Germline CDR1 and CDR2: LNHDA and SQIVND (reference sequence). J was trimmed by 9 bases and V by 7 bases; bases with no gene match: 11. The length of the CDR3 is 15 residues. The CDR3 region is CASTQDGQGVSPLHF. The CDR3 DNA sequence: TGTGCCAGTACCCAGGACGGACAGGGCGTTTCACCCCTCCACTTT.

The chain joins TRBV6-5 to TRBJ1-5; the match to TRBD1 covers 9 bases. The V gene's germline CDR1 is MNHEY and CDR2 SVGAGI. The J segment lost 1 base and the V segment lost 4 bases, leaving 5 bases of the junction unmatched. This CDR3 has 16 amino acids. The CDR3 DNA reads TGTGCCAGCAGTTTAAAACAGGGGGCGAGCAATCAGCCCCAGCATTTT. Its protein is CASSLKQGASNQPQHF.

The V gene is TRBV21-1, the J gene TRBJ2-7; the DNA was not compared with TRBD1, the D call given in the table. TRBV21-1 is designated a pseudogene. CDR3 size: 15 residues. CDR3 residues: CASSNRTGVVYEQYF. In DNA form, the CDR3 reads TGTGCCAGCAGCAACCGGACAGGGGTAGTCTACGAGCAGTACTTC.

The chain is built from TRBV20-1 and TRBJ1-1; no firm D call. Germline lookup yields CDR1 DFQATT and CDR2 SNEGSKA (reference sequence). Deletions cut 3 bases from V and 5 bases from J, with 10 bases between. The CDR3 is made up of 12 amino acids. CDR3 in DNA: TGCAGTGCTAGTGAAGAGTGGACTGAAGCTTTCTTT. Its protein product is CSASEEWTEAFF.

The V call is TRBV7-2, the J call TRBJ2-1, with D possibly being TRBD2 (6 bases). Germline V gene data show CDR1 as SGHTA and CDR2 as FQGNSA. V was trimmed by 3 bases and J by 3 bases, leaving 9 bases between them. This CDR3 is built from 14 residues. CDR3 sequence: CASSFGGIYNEQFF. The CDR3 DNA reads TGTGCCAGCAGCTTCGGGGGAATCTACAATGAGCAGTTCTTC.

The chain is built from TRBV7-2 and TRBJ2-7; 10 bases are a match to TRBD1. CDR1 and CDR2 (germline): SGHTA, FQGNSA. Trimming at V came to 3 bases and at J to 5 bases, leaving 4 bases not matched to a gene. This CDR3 region has 14 residues. DNA for the CDR3: TGTGCCAGCAGCTTTGGACAGGGGGTCAACGAGCAGTACTTC. Its protein product is CASSFGQGVNEQYF.

The chain recombines TRBV7-2 with TRBJ2-2; no clear D. Per the germline V gene, CDR1 is SGHTA and CDR2 is FQGNSA. The germline V and J ends were trimmed by 5 bases and 5 bases, with 15 bases remaining between them. CDR3 size: 15 residues. CDR3 sequence reads: CASSAGPRSTGELFF. CDR3 coding DNA: TGTGCCAGCAGCGCCGGGCCCCGCTCGACCGGGGAGCTGTTTTTT.

Here the CDR3 reads CATSRGSGQPYEQYF. The CDR3 DNA follows: TGTGCCACCAGCAGAGGGTCCGGACAGCCCTACGAGCAGTACTTC. The chain is built from TRBV15 and TRBJ2-7; possibly TRBD1 for D (6 bases). Germline CDR1 LNHNV, CDR2 YYDKDF (reference sequence). The ends were cut back, 1 base at V and 2 bases at J, with 12 bases in the middle. The CDR3 totals 15 residues.